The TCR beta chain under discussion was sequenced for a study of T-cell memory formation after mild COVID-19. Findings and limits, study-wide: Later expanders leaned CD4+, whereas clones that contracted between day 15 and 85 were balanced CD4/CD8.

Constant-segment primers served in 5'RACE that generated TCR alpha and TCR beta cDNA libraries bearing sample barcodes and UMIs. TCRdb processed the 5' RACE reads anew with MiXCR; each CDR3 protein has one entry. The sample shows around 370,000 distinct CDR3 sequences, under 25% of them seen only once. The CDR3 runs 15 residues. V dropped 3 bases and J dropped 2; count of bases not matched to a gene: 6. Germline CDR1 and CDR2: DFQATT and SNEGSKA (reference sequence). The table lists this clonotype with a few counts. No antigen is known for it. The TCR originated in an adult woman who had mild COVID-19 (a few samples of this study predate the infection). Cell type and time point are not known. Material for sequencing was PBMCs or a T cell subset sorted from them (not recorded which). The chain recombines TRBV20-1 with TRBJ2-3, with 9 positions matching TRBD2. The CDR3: CSARLAGANTDTQYF. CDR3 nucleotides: TGCAGTGCTAGGTTAGCGGGGGCCAACACAGATACGCAGTATTTT.